This paragraph covers one TCR beta chain sequence. Its antigen is currently unknown. A read error may produce the germline difference seen at one junction end. The PCR was carried out with 60 Vbeta primers and 13 Jbeta primers. Profiled with immunoSEQ multiplex PCR; TCRdb holds only in-frame clones, not every one. The data hold about 140,000 clones, with 80% observed a single time. The data were taken from a study of cytomegalovirus exposure and HLA in healthy donors. Findings and limits, study-wide: Later analysis revealed greater clonal expansion in HLA-associated TCR beta chains than in equally common others.

Germline V gene lookup returns CDR1 LNHNV and CDR2 YYDKDF (reference sequence). CDR3 length: 13 amino acids. At collection, donors were nominally healthy, but unrecorded immune exposures were probable. The sequenced sample was PBMCs. This chain links TRBV15 with TRBJ2-4; TRBD1 might be the D (5 bases). The receptor was derived from a man aged 35 to 55 in good health and CMV-seronegative. As DNA, the CDR3 is TGTGCCACCAGCAGTGGCCCAGGGTACATGCAGTACTTC. Residues: CATSSGPGYMQYF.